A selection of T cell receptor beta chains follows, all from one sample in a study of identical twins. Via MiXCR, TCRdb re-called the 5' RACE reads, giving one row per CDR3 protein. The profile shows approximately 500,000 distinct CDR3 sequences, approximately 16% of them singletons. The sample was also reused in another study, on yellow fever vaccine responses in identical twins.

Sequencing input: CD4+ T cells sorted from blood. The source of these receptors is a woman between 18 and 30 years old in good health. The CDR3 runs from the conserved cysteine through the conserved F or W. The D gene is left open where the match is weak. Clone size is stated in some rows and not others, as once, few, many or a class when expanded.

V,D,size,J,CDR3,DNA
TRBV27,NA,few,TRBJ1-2,CASSRRTDYGYTF,TGTGCCAGCAGCCGACGGACGGATTATGGCTACACCTTC
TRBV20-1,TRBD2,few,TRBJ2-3,CSARETSGVSTDTQYF,TGCAGTGCTAGAGAGACTAGCGGGGTTAGCACAGATACGCAGTATTTT
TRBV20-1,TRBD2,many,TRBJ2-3,CSARRGGSTDTQYF,TGCAGTGCTAGACGGGGGGGAAGCACAGATACGCAGTATTTT
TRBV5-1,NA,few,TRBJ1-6,CASSSGIRSPLHF,TGCGCCAGCAGCTCCGGGATTCGATCACCCCTCCACTTT
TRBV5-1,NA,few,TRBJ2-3,CASSGDPRTQYF,TGCGCCAGCAGTGGGGACCCCAGGACGCAGTATTTT
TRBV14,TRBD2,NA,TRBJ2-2,CASSQVSGRAFSTGELFF,TGTGCCAGCAGCCAAGTTAGCGGGAGGGCCTTCTCTACCGGGGAGCTGTTTTTT
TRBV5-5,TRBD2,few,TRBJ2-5,CASSPQSGAGETQYF,TGTGCCAGCAGCCCCCAGAGCGGGGCCGGGGAGACCCAGTACTTC
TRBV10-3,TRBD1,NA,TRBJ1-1,CAISARQGQNTEAFF,TGTGCCATCAGTGCCCGACAGGGACAGAACACTGAAGCTTTCTTT
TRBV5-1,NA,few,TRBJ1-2,CASSLAYGEDGYTF,TGCGCCAGCAGCTTGGCATACGGGGAGGACGGCTACACCTTC
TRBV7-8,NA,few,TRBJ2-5,CASSLGSLTQQETQYF,TGTGCCAGCAGCTTAGGGTCTCTTACTCAGCAAGAGACCCAGTACTTC
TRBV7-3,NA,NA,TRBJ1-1,CASSQRSGVGSEAFF,TGTGCCAGCAGCCAAAGATCAGGGGTCGGGTCTGAAGCTTTCTTT
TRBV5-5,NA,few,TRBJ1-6,CASSHSDSQNSPLHF,TGTGCCAGCAGCCATTCGGACAGCCAAAATTCACCCCTCCACTTT
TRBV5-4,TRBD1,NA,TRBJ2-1,CASSWGQSYNEQFF,TGTGCCAGCAGCTGGGGACAGAGTTACAATGAGCAGTTCTTC
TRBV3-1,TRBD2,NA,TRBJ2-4,CASCPPGAGGNIQYF,TGTGCCAGCTGCCCCCCAGGGGCGGGAGGGAACATTCAGTACTTC
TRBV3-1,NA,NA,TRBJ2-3,CASSQPPGNTDTQYF,TGTGCCAGCAGCCAACCACCTGGTAACACAGATACGCAGTATTTT
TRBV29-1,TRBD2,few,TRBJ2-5,CSVEDPGLAGREAQYF,TGCAGCGTTGAAGATCCCGGACTAGCGGGTAGAGAAGCCCAGTACTTC
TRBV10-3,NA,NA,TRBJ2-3,CAISESPDSVTDTQYF,TGTGCCATCAGTGAATCGCCGGACAGCGTCACAGATACGCAGTATTTT
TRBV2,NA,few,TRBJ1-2,CASSAGDRYTF,TGTGCCAGCTCGGCAGGGGACCGCTACACCTTC
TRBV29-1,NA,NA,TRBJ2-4,CSVQHDNIQYF,TGCAGCGTCCAACATGATAACATTCAGTACTTC
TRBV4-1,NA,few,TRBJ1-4,CASSQVLNEKLFF,TGCGCCAGCAGCCAAGTCCTTAATGAAAAACTGTTTTTT
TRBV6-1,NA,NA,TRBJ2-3,CASRPTGQDTQYF,TGTGCCAGCAGACCCACAGGGCAAGATACGCAGTATTTT
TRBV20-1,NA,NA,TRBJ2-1,CSAEKFGDGGYNEQFF,TGCAGTGCTGAGAAATTTGGGGACGGGGGCTACAATGAGCAGTTCTTC
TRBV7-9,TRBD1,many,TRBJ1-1,CASSSQGGTEAFF,TGTGCCAGCAGCTCCCAGGGGGGGACTGAAGCTTTCTTT
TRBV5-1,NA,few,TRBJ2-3,CASRQLPDTQYF,TGCGCCAGCAGACAATTACCAGATACGCAGTATTTT
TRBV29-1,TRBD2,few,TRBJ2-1,CSAFGAGGDYNEQFF,TGCAGCGCCTTCGGGGCGGGAGGGGACTACAATGAGCAGTTCTTC
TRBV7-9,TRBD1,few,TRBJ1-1,CASSLGRGYTEAFF,TGTGCCAGCAGCCTGGGCAGGGGGTATACTGAAGCTTTCTTT
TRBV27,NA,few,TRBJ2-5,CASSFGGTVQETQYF,TGTGCCAGCAGTTTCGGAGGGACAGTTCAAGAGACCCAGTACTTC
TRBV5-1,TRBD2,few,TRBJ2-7,CASSLDLSGRGEQYF,TGCGCCAGCAGCTTGGACCTTAGCGGGAGAGGTGAGCAGTACTTC
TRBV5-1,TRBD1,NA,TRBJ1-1,CASRTGQGGTEAFF,TGCGCCAGCAGAACGGGACAGGGCGGTACTGAAGCTTTCTTT
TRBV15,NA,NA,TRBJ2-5,CATSRVGQETQYF,TGTGCCACCAGCAGAGTGGGTCAAGAGACCCAGTACTTC
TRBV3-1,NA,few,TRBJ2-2,CASSLRTGWGGELFF,TGTGCCAGCAGCTTACGCACAGGCTGGGGCGGGGAGCTGTTTTTT
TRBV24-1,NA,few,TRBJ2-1,CATRNSGSSYEQFF,TGTGCCACTAGAAATAGCGGAAGTTCTTATGAGCAGTTCTTC
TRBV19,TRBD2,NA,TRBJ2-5,CASSPGTSGRGETQYF,TGTGCCAGTAGTCCCGGGACTAGCGGGAGAGGGGAGACCCAGTACTTC
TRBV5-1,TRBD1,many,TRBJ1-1,CASSLGGTGNTEAFF,TGTGCCAGCAGCTTGGGTGGGACAGGAAACACTGAAGCTTTCTTT
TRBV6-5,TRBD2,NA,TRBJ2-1,CASRYGRLKNEQFF,TGTGCCAGCAGATACGGGAGGTTGAAAAATGAGCAGTTCTTC
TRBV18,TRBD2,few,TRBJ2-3,CASSPGLAADTQYF,TGTGCCAGCTCACCGGGACTAGCGGCAGATACGCAGTATTTT
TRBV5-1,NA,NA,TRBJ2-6,CASSLGGADGANVLTF,TGCGCCAGCAGCTTGGGTGGGGCGGATGGGGCCAACGTCCTGACTTTC
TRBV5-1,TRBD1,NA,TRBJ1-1,CASSFRGEKAEAFF,TGCGCCAGCAGCTTCAGGGGGGAGAAGGCTGAAGCTTTCTTT
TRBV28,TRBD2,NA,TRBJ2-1,CASSRGLAGAFF,TGTGCCAGCAGTCGCGGACTAGCGGGGGCGTTCTTC
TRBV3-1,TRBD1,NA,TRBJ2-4,CASSHGTVGNIQYF,TGTGCCAGCAGCCATGGGACAGTTGGAAACATTCAGTACTTC
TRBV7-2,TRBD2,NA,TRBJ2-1,CASSLEGLAGADEQFF,TGTGCCAGCAGCTTAGAGGGACTAGCGGGAGCGGATGAGCAGTTCTTC
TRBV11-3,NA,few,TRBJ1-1,CASSLRGGQKAFF,TGTGCCAGCAGCCTACGGGGAGGACAGAAGGCTTTCTTT
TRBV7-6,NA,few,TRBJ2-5,CASSSDTLETQYF,TGTGCCAGCAGCTCCGACACTTTGGAGACCCAGTACTTC
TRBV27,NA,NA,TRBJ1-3,CASSPQTGLLSGNTIYF,TGTGCCAGCAGTCCACAGACAGGCCTCCTCTCTGGAAACACCATATATTTT
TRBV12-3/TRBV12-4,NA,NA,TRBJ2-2,CASSFRGQGENTGELFF,TGTGCCAGCAGTTTTCGGGGGCAAGGGGAAAACACCGGGGAGCTGTTTTTT
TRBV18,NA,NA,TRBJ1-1,CASSPMGLDTEAFF,TGTGCCAGCTCACCGATGGGGCTCGACACTGAAGCTTTCTTT
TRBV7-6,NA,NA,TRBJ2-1,CASSVPDSYNEQFF,TGTGCCAGCAGCGTCCCGGACTCATACAATGAGCAGTTCTTC
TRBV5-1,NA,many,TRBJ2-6,CASNSLAGANVLTF,TGCGCCAGCAACTCTCTGGCCGGGGCCAACGTCCTGACTTTC
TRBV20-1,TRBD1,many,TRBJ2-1,CSADRGPYNEQFF,TGCAGTGCAGACAGGGGGCCTTACAATGAGCAGTTCTTC
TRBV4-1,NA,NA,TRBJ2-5,CASSHGGVAETQYF,TGCGCCAGCAGCCATGGGGGAGTGGCGGAGACCCAGTACTTC
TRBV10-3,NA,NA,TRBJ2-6,CAISAGAPGANVLTF,TGTGCCATCAGTGCGGGGGCCCCTGGGGCCAACGTCCTGACTTTC
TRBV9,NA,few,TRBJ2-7,CASSVGHEYEQYF,TGTGCCAGCAGCGTAGGACACGAATACGAGCAGTACTTC